The T cell receptor (beta chain) described here comes from a study of OX40 agonist ivuxolimab in advanced cancers. About the study: Prior therapy, whether anti-PD-1, anti-PD-L1 or anti-CTLA-4, was allowed, and about 39% had some.

The assay was immunoSEQ multiplex PCR, and TCRdb's table has in-frame clones only and misses some. The data contain tens of thousands of clones, 80% to 90% of them seen just once; the ten biggest clones take up approximately 2.3%. CDR1 is MNHNY, CDR2 SVGAGI, per germline (reference sequence). This CDR3 has 16 amino acids. Trimming took 6 bases from V and 3 from J, leaving 20 bases between them. The TCR sequence derives from an adult with an advanced solid tumor such as melanoma, head and neck, liver or kidney cancer. The chain is built from TRBV6-6 and TRBJ1-2; unclear D gene. The sequencing used CD4+ or CD8+ T cells sorted from blood, collected in a trial of the OX40 agonist ivuxolimab. The CDR3 DNA is TGTGCCAGCAGCCCCATCGCGGGGATTGAGGACTATGGCTACACCTTC. This gives the protein CASSPIAGIEDYGYTF.